A single sample is the source of the 28 T cell receptor beta chains below, sequenced in a study of blood T cell repertoires in COVID-19. The assay was immunoSEQ multiplex PCR, and TCRdb's table has in-frame clones only and misses some. The sample consists of more than 200,000 clones, approximately 86% of them appearing once. What was sequenced was peripheral blood. The receptors here all came from a woman aged 55-70 years with COVID-19, enrolled during active disease.

In the case of this clone: The identical CDR3 is also encoded by other nucleotide sequences in the sample. The chain uses TRBV15 and TRBJ1-1; the D is unclear. V lost 0 bases and J 2 bases, leaving 4 bases between the germline ends. Germline CDR1 reads LNHNV; CDR2 reads YYDKDF (reference sequence). CDR3 length equals 13 residues. CDR3 region: CATSRDRNTEAFF. The CDR3 DNA sequence: TGTGCCACCAGCAGAGATAGAAACACTGAAGCTTTCTTT.

The chain links TRBV28 to TRBJ2-7; D remains ambiguous. The germline gives CDR1 MDHEN, CDR2 SYDVKM. This CDR3 comprises 11 residues. V was shortened by 8 bases and J by 5 bases, with 10 bases between the two germline ends. For the CDR3, the DNA is TGTGCCAGCGCCCTGCGTGACGAGCAGTACTTC. This encodes CASALRDEQYF.

There are a few counts of this clone. The chain has TRBV5-4 and TRBJ1-4, with a tentative D call TRBD1 (6 bases). There are 14 residues in the CDR3. V lost 0 bases and J 8 bases, leaving 11 bases between the germline ends. Germline CDR1 SGHNT, CDR2 YYREEE (reference sequence). CDR3 DNA sequence: TGTGCCAGCAGCTTGGGGAACAGGGCCGAAAAACTGTTTTTT. This gives the protein CASSLGNRAEKLFF.

This chain connects TRBV13 to TRBJ2-2; 7 bases align to TRBD2. V trimming: 3 bases; J trimming: 1 base; junction bases outside the gene matches: 11. The germline CDR1 and CDR2 sequences are PRHDT and FYEKMQ (reference sequence). This CDR3 region has 18 residues. The CDR3 loop is CASSFRSFQRGNTGELFF. The CDR3 coding sequence is TGTGCCAGCAGCTTTAGGTCTTTCCAGCGGGGGAACACCGGGGAGCTGTTTTTT.

The rearrangement uses TRBV6-5 and TRBJ2-7, with TRBD2 matching over 9 bases. J gave up 4 bases and V 2 bases, and 6 bases lay outside the gene matches. The CDR3 loop spans 15 amino acids. The germline CDR1 and CDR2 sequences are MNHEY and SVGAGI. CDR3 sequence reads: CASSYASGTVYEQYF. The CDR3 DNA sequence: TGTGCCAGCAGTTACGCTAGCGGGACGGTATACGAGCAGTACTTC.

The chain couples TRBV3-1 (or the pseudogene TRBV3-2) to TRBJ2-3, with D perhaps matching TRBD2 (6 bases). The CDR3 has 15 residues. V dropped 6 bases and J dropped 0 bases, with 13 bases sitting between them. CDR1 and CDR2 (germline): LGHDT, YNNKEL (reference sequence). CDR3 DNA sequence: TGTGCCAGCAGGGCGCGCGGGGCAAGCACAGATACGCAGTATTTT. Translation gives CASRARGASTDTQYF.

About this clone: The same CDR3 can be traced to other DNA sequences in this sample. The rearrangement links TRBV27 to TRBJ1-1; 8 positions agree with TRBD1. Unmatched junction bases numbered 4, after V lost 6 bases and J lost 4 bases. CDR1 and CDR2 from the germline V gene are MNHEY and SMNVEV (reference sequence). The CDR3 sequence is 13 residues long. CDR3 DNA: TGTGCCAGCAGAGTCACAGGGGGCACTGAAGCTTTCTTT. It is translated as CASRVTGGTEAFF.

The chain carries TRBV6-4 and TRBJ1-1; no clear D. Trimming stripped 6 bases from V and 3 bases from J, with 5 bases between. From germline, CDR1 is MRHNA and CDR2 SNTAGT. The CDR3 spans 11 residues. The CDR3 DNA reads as TGTGCCAGCAGCCTAGACACTGAAGCTTTCTTT. Its protein product is CASSLDTEAFF.

The gene calls are TRBV6-5 and TRBJ2-5; TRBD1 matches at 7 bases. CDR1 is MNHEY, CDR2 SVGAGI, per germline. With 6 bases clipped from V and 1 base from J, the junction kept 2 bases outside the gene matches. The CDR3 loop spans 13 amino acids. The CDR3 loop is CASRGQVQETQYF. CDR3 sequence (DNA): TGTGCCAGCAGAGGACAGGTCCAAGAGACCCAGTACTTC.

The rearrangement uses TRBV27 and TRBJ2-1, with D uncertain. Trimming pared 5 bases from V and 14 bases from J, leaving 13 bases between. This CDR3 is 11 amino acids long. Germline lookup yields CDR1 MNHEY and CDR2 SMNVEV (reference sequence). CDR3 sequence (DNA): TGTGCCAGCAGTCGACTCGGAACCGAGTTCTTC. This gives the protein CASSRLGTEFF.

The chain joins TRBV4-3 to TRBJ2-7; D is perhaps TRBD1 (6 bases). V dropped 5 bases and J dropped 3 bases, with 17 bases sitting between them. In germline, CDR1 is LGHNA, CDR2 YSLEER. This CDR3 is 15 amino acids long. The CDR3 DNA sequence: TGCGCCAGCAGCTTGTCCAGGGGTTCTTTCTACGAGCAGTACTTC. It is translated as CASSLSRGSFYEQYF.

The gene calls are TRBV23-1 and TRBJ2-3, with 8 bases identical to TRBD2. TRBV23-1 is filed as an ORF, its function uncertain. The CDR3 covers 16 residues. Trimming at V came to 1 base and at J to 2 bases, leaving 5 bases not matched to a gene. The CDR3 sequence is CASSQWVAGYTDTQYF. The CDR3 DNA sequence: TGCGCCAGCAGTCAATGGGTAGCGGGATACACAGATACGCAGTATTTT.

The chain combines TRBV5-1 with TRBJ1-2; no clear D gene. The V gene's germline CDR1 is SGHRS and CDR2 YFSETQ. V was trimmed by 5 bases and J by 2 bases, leaving 4 bases between them. This CDR3 region has 11 residues. For the CDR3, the DNA is TGCGCCAGCAGGGGCAACTATGGCTACACCTTC. Its protein product is CASRGNYGYTF.

This clone was seen only once. This sequence joins TRBV3-1 (or the pseudogene TRBV3-2) and TRBJ1-6; possibly TRBD1 for D (6 bases). The CDR3 has 14 residues. Germline lookup yields CDR1 LGHDT and CDR2 YNNKEL (reference sequence). V was pared by 4 bases and J by 10 bases, with 14 bases between. This chain's CDR3 is CASSPIRTASPLHF. CDR3 DNA: TGTGCCAGCAGCCCTATCCGGACAGCCTCACCCCTCCACTTT.

The rearrangement links TRBV29-1 to TRBJ2-7, with 9 bases that match TRBD2. The CDR3 consists of 12 residues. Germline trimming cut 3 bases from V and 6 bases from J; bases unmatched to any gene: 3. Per the germline V gene, CDR1 is SQVTM and CDR2 is ANQGSEA. The CDR3 region has the DNA TGCAGCGTTGAGGCGGGAGGGTCCGAGCAGTACTTC. It encodes CSVEAGGSEQYF.

This clone was detected only a few times. This chain connects TRBV19 to TRBJ1-5; 8 nucleotides match TRBD1. CDR3 length: 16 residues. Per germline, CDR1 LNHDA and CDR2 SQIVND (reference sequence). With 5 bases clipped from V and 1 base from J, the junction kept 7 bases outside the gene matches. The CDR3 DNA follows: TGTGCCAGTAGTGCCACGACAGGGGTCAGCAATCAGCCCCAGCATTTT. Its protein is CASSATTGVSNQPQHF.

The V gene is TRBV28, the J gene TRBJ2-7, with D tentatively TRBD2 (6 bases). Germline CDR1 MDHEN, CDR2 SYDVKM. CDR3 length equals 16 residues. The V gene lost 4 bases and the J gene lost 5 bases, with 21 bases spanning the gap. The CDR3 loop is CASSSHVTGASHEQYF. In DNA, the CDR3 is TGTGCCAGCAGTTCCCACGTGACGGGAGCAAGCCACGAGCAGTACTTC.

In this sample, this clone turned up once. The CDR3 here is CASSTTGVEQYF. In DNA, the CDR3 is TGTGCCAGCAGCACCACAGGGGTCGAGCAGTACTTC. The rearrangement uses TRBV13 and TRBJ2-7; TRBD1 agrees at 7 bases. The CDR3 has 12 amino acids. The V gene's germline CDR1 is PRHDT and CDR2 FYEKMQ (reference sequence). After removal of 5 bases from V and 6 bases from J, the junction contained 4 bases not matched to a gene.

The chain recombines TRBV29-1 with TRBJ2-5, with a possible D match to TRBD1 (6 bases). This CDR3 comprises 13 residues. The V gene lost 5 bases and the J gene lost 0 bases, with 10 bases spanning the gap. From germline, CDR1 is SQVTM and CDR2 ANQGSEA. Written as DNA, the CDR3 is TGCAGCGTTCCTACAGGGAACCAAGAGACCCAGTACTTC. This codes for CSVPTGNQETQYF.

The rearrangement links TRBV28 to TRBJ2-7; D not certain. The CDR3 length is 11 residues. Germline V gene sequence: CDR1 MDHEN, CDR2 SYDVKM. V lost 2 bases and J lost 4, with 3 bases in between. CDR3 sequence: CASSLQYEQYF. CDR3 sequence (DNA): TGTGCCAGCAGTTTACAGTACGAGCAGTACTTC.

In its sample, this clone was seen once. CDR3: CASSLDQGGWTEAFF. The CDR3 DNA reads TGCGCCAGCAGCTTGGACCAGGGGGGCTGGACTGAAGCTTTCTTT. The chain uses TRBV5-1 and TRBJ1-1; 7 bases are shared with TRBD1. This CDR3 has 15 amino acids. Germline-derived CDR1 and CDR2 are SGHRS and YFSETQ. V was clipped by 0 bases and J by 5 bases; unmatched bases: 7.

The V gene is TRBV7-8, the J gene TRBJ1-3; no definite D call. Germline V gene sequence: CDR1 SGHVS, CDR2 FQNEAQ. The CDR3 runs to 16 residues. The V gene lost 1 base and the J gene lost 4 bases, with 14 bases spanning the gap. CDR3 sequence (DNA): TGTGCCAGCAGCTTAGGTTTAGGAGTGAGCGGAAACACCATATATTTT. Amino acids: CASSLGLGVSGNTIYF.

The gene calls are TRBV30 and TRBJ2-7, with 11 bases that match TRBD1. Germline-derived CDR1 and CDR2 are GTSNPN and SVGIG (reference sequence). This CDR3 is built from 14 residues. The V gene end was trimmed by 3 bases and the J gene end by 2 bases; junction bases not matched to a gene: 3. This CDR3 is CAWSPGQGAYEQYF. In DNA, the CDR3 is TGTGCCTGGAGCCCGGGACAGGGGGCCTACGAGCAGTACTTC.

This clone was counted once. J is TRBJ2-2 and V is TRBV4-1; D perhaps matches TRBD1 (5 bases). Trimming took off 2 bases at V and 0 bases at J, with 16 bases between the two ends. The germline V gene encodes CDR1 MGHRA and CDR2 YSYEKL. This CDR3 region has 18 residues. The CDR3 loop reads CASSQRHADRSNTGELFF. CDR3 nucleotides: TGCGCCAGCAGCCAAAGGCATGCCGACAGATCGAACACCGGGGAGCTGTTTTTT.

The chain joins TRBV6-1 to TRBJ1-2, with 9 positions matching TRBD1. CDR3 size: 14 residues. V trimming: 3 bases; J trimming: 4 bases; junction bases outside the gene matches: 3. In germline, CDR1 is MNHNS, CDR2 SASEGT. The CDR3, as DNA: TGTGCCAGCAGTGATGGACAGGGGCTCTATGGCTACACCTTC. It codes for CASSDGQGLYGYTF.

J is TRBJ2-7 and V is TRBV15; the D is unclear. The CDR3 has 15 residues. Trimming removed 0 bases from V and 0 bases from J, with 9 bases in between. Per the germline V gene, CDR1 is LNHNV and CDR2 is YYDKDF (reference sequence). In DNA form, the CDR3 reads TGTGCCACCAGCAGAGATCAGGCGAGCTCCTACGAGCAGTACTTC. As protein: CATSRDQASSYEQYF.

The chain recombines TRBV14 with TRBJ2-7, with TRBD2 matching 7 bases. V lost 1 base to trimming and J lost 6 bases; unmatched junction nucleotides: 12. The CDR3 sequence is 16 residues long. Germline V CDR1 and CDR2: SGHDN, FVKESK. CDR3 protein: CASSQGWTAGVGEQYF. DNA of the CDR3: TGTGCCAGCAGCCAAGGCTGGACTGCGGGAGTAGGCGAGCAGTACTTC.

The genes are TRBV5-1 and TRBJ1-2, with a weak D call TRBD1 (5 bases). The germline V and J ends were trimmed by 2 bases and 5 bases, with 22 bases remaining between them. Germline V gene sequence: CDR1 SGHRS, CDR2 YFSETQ. The CDR3 has 17 residues. CDR3 sequence: CASSLEPNVGGGYGYTF. CDR3 coding DNA: TGCGCCAGCAGCTTAGAACCCAACGTGGGGGGGGGATATGGCTACACCTTC.